This TCR beta chain is drawn from a study of OX40 agonist ivuxolimab in advanced cancers. With regard to the full study: Ivuxolimab was an agonistic, fully human IgG2 monoclonal antibody directed against OX40 (CD134), a costimulatory receptor. Intravenous ivuxolimab was administered to patients every 2 weeks at six dose levels: 0.01, 0.1, 0.3, 1.5, 3 and 10 mg/kg. Among the roughly 50 dose-escalation patients, around 20 had hepatocellular carcinoma, approximately 15 melanoma, 9 renal cell carcinoma and 9 head and neck cancer. In the dose-escalation cohort, nearly 85% of patients were male, and the mean age was roughly 56 years with a range of roughly 23 to 79. Patients were allowed to have had prior anti-PD-1, anti-PD-L1 or anti-CTLA-4 therapy, and around 40% of the dose-escalation patients had previously received checkpoint inhibitors. Partial responses occurred in three dose-escalation patients: two with cutaneous melanoma and one with hepatocellular carcinoma. Peripheral TCRbeta sequencing was intended to test whether TCR sequence diversity was altered and clonal T-cell expansion was caused by ivuxolimab. The monotherapy dose-escalation portion (N ≈ 50 patients) of the phase I ivuxolimab trial is reported in the paper. Overall study results and their limits: Low levels of normalized T-cell clonal expansion were also seen in some patients who did not respond. At doses of 0.1 to 3.0 mg/kg, clonal expansion of both CD4+ and CD8+ blood T cells was observed from baseline to week 6. In the 0.1-3.0 mg/kg groups, partial responders were among the patients with the lowest normalized peripheral clonal expansion, particularly in CD8+ T cells. Which antigens the clonally expanded peripheral T cells were specific for was not determined. After ivuxolimab, expanded clones were on average more numerous among CD8+ T cells than among CD4+ T cells.

This clone was detected only once. It lacks a known antigen. It has no much larger one-base neighbor in the sample; base qualities were not kept. Genomic DNA was extracted from sorted cells for sequencing of the TCRbeta CDR3 region. TCRbeta CDR3 regions were sequenced using the immunoSEQ Assay. Sourced from immuneACCESS, this table was stored by TCRdb with only in-frame sequences that have V and J called. A share of the clones is absent; for the studies checked, an unresolved V gene accounts for under half, and the remainder has no known explanation. This sample holds 68,000 or so clones; 86% were observed only once. The top ten clonotypes cover around 8.2% of the sample. Patients with autoimmune disease history or receiving systemic immunosuppression were excluded from the trial. Peripheral blood for TCR sequencing was collected from all dose cohorts at baseline, on cycle 4 day 1, and on cycle 7 day 1. Samples were obtained from an open-label, multicenter, first-in-human phase I dose-escalation trial of ivuxolimab. Adults with locally advanced or metastatic head and neck squamous cell, hepatocellular, melanoma or renal cell carcinoma were enrolled in the trial. Before TCR sequencing, CD4+ T cells and CD8+ T cells were sorted from peripheral blood as separate populations.

The CDR3 runs 13 residues from the cysteine to the phenylalanine. Only the CDR3 region is kept as DNA, spanning 39 bases read in frame from base 1. CDR1 and CDR2 are read off the germline V gene (reference sequence) as MNHEY and SMNVEV. V trim: 7 bases; J trim: 5 bases; unmatched bases: 5. This chain is built from TRBV27 and TRBJ1-2, with TRBD1 identical over 9 junction bases. The material sequenced was CD4+ or CD8+ T cells sorted from blood, taken in a trial of the OX40 agonist ivuxolimab. This receptor was taken from an adult with an advanced solid tumor such as melanoma, head and neck, liver or kidney cancer. This receptor has the CDR3 CASNPGQGYGYTF. Here is the DNA: TGTGCCAGCAATCCGGGACAGGGATATGGCTACACCTTC.